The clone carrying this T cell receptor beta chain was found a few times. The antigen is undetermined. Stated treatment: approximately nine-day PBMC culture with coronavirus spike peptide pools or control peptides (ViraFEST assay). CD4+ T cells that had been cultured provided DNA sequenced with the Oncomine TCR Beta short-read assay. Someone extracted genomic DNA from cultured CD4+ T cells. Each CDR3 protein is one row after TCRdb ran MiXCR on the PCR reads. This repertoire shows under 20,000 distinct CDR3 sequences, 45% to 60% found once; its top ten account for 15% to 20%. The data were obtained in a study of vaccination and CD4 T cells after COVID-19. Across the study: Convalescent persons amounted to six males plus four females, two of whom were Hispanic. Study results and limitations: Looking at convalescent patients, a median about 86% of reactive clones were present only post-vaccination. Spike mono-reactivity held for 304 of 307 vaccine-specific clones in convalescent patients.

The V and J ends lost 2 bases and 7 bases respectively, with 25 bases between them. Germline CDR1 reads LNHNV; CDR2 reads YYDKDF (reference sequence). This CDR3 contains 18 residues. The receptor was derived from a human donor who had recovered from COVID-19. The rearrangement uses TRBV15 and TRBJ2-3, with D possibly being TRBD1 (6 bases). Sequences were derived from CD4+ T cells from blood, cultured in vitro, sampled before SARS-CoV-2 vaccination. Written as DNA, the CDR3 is TGTGCCACCAGCAGACCTCAGGGGTTCCCTACCTCACGTAATACGCAGTATTTT. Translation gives CATSRPQGFPTSRNTQYF.